This T cell receptor beta chain was recorded in a study of shared clonotypes between healthy human individuals. Looked up from germline, CDR1 is SGHTS and CDR2 is YDEGEE. The V and J ends lost 2 bases and 0 bases respectively, with 3 bases between them. The CDR3 totals 13 residues. TCRdb keeps only in-frame clones here, not all; method: immunoSEQ multiplex PCR. Of more than 2,000,000 clones in the sample, 80% to 95% are singletons; the top ten hold about 0.39%. This chain uses TRBV5-8 with TRBJ1-3; D ambiguous. The source is a man between 18 and 35 years old in good health. Some clones in this sample may be carry-over from other donors' samples. Sequenced material: naive CD4+ T cells from PBMCs. Subset specified: CD45RA+ positively selected. The DNA of the CDR3 is TGTGCCAGCAGCTTCAACTCTGGAAACACCATATATTTT. Its translation is CASSFNSGNTIYF. The entire variable domain, with the rest obtained from reference TRBV5-8 and TRBJ1-3, is as follows: EAGVTQSPTHLIKTRGQQATLRCSPISGHTSVYWYQQALGLGLQFLLWYDEGEERNRGNFPPRFSGRQFPNYSSELNVNALELEDSALYLCASSFNSGNTIYFGEGSWLTVV.